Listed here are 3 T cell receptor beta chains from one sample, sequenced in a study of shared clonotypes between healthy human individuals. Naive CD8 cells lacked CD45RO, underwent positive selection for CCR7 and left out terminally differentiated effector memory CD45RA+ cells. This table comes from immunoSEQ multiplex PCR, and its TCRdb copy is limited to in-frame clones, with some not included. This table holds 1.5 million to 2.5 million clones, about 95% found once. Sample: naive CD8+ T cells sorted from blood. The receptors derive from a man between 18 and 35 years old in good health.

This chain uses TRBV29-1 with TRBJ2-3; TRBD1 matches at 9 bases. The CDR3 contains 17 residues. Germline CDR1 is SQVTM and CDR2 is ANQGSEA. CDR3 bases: TGCAGTTACAAATACTGGGACAGGGAGTTCGGCACAGATACGCAGTATTTT. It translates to CSYKYWDREFGTDTQYF.

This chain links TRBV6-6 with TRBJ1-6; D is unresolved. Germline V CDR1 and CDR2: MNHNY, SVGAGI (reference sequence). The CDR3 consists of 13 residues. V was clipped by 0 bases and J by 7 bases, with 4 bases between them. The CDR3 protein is CASSYSTNSPLHF. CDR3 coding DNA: TGTGCCAGCAGTTACTCCACAAATTCACCCCTCCACTTT.

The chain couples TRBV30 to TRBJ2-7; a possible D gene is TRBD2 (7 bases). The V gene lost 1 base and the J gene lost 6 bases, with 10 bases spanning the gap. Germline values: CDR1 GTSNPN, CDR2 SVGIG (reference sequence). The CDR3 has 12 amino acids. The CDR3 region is CAWSEGGGEQYF. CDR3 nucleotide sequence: TGTGCCTGGAGTGAGGGAGGGGGCGAGCAGTACTTC.